Included here is one TCR beta chain sequence, with context. No antigen is known for it. These data come from a study of blood T cells in healthy people across ages. Next came a second PCR, run for roughly 6 to 11 cycles, which used a sample-barcoded 5' primer along with a J-beta primer mix. TCRdb used MiXCR to reprocess the 5' RACE reads, holding one entry per CDR3 protein. The sample includes more than 600,000 distinct CDR3 sequences, around 25% of them seen just once. Extracted total RNA amounted to at least 5 micrograms for each sample. Points from the study as a whole: While age rose, TCR beta diversity per million T cells dropped in a roughly linear way.

This CDR3 is built from 16 residues. V lost 6 bases and J lost 4; bases outside the gene matches: 10. Germline lookup yields CDR1 MDHEN and CDR2 SYDVKM. These data were also filed under a second study, of T cells of mothers and their children.

This receptor was taken from a boy aged 5-17 years in good health. The sample comprised blood. The chain couples TRBV28 to TRBJ2-4, with 9 nucleotides matching TRBD1. The CDR3 DNA follows: TGTGCCAGCAGCTCCGGTCTACAGGGGGCGAAAAACATTCAGTACTTC. It is translated as CASSSGLQGAKNIQYF.